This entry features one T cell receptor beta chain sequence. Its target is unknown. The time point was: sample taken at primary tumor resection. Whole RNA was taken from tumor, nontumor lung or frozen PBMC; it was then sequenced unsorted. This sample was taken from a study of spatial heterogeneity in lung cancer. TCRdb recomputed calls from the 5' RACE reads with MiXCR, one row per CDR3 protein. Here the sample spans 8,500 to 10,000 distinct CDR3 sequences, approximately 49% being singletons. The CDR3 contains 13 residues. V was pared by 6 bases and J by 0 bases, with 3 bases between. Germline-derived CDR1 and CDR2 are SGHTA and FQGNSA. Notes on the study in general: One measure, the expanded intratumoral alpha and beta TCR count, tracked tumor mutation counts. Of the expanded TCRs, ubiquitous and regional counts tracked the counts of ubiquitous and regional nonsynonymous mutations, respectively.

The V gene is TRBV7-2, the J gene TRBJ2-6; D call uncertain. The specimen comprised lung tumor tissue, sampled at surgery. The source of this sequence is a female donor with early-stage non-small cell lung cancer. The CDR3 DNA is TGTGCCAGCAGTACCTCTGGGGCCAACGTCCTGACTTTC. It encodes CASSTSGANVLTF. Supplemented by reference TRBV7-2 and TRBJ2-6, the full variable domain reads GAGVSQSPSNKVTEKGKDVELRCDPISGHTALYWYRQSLGQGLEFLIYFQGNSAPDKSGLPSDRFSAERTGGSVSTLTIQRTQQEDSAVYLCASSTSGANVLTFGAGSRLTVL.